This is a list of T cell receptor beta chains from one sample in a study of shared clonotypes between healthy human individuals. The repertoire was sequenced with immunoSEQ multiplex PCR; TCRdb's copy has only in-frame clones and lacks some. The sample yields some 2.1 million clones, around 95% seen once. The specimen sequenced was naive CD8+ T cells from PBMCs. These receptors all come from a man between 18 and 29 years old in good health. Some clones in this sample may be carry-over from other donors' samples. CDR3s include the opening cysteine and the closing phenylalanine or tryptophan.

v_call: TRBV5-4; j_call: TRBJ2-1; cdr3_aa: CASSSDPAEQFF
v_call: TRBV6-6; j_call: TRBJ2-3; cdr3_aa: CASSYGRNTDTQYF
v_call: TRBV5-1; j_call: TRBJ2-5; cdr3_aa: CASSLARAETQYF
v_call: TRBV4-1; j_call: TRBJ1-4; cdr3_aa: CASSQVTAGGGEKLFF
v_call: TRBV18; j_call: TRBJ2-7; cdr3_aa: CASSPPVNYEQYF
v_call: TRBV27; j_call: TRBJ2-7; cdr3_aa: CASSLLGTLFYEQYF
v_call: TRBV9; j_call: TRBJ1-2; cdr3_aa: CASSGGWTGANYGYTF
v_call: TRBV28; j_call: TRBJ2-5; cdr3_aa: CASSLLRQGAQETQYF
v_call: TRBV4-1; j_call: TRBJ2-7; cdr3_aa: CASSQERGSSYEQYF
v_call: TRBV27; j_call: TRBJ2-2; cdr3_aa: CASSFTSIPTGELFF
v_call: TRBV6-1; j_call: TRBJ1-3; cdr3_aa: CASSEGGSGNTIYF
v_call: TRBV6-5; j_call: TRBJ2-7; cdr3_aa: CASSYSWREGVYEQYF
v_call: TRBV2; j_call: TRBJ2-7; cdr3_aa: CASSERTDSYEQYF
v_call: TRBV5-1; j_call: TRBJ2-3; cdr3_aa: CASKSGSSTDTQYF
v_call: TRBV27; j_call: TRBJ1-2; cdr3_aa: CASSLQGRNSGYTF
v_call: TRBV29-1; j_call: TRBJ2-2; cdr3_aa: CSVVGGANTGELFF
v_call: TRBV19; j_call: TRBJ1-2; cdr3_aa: CASSSRTVQRNGYTF
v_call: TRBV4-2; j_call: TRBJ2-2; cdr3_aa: CASSQDPAGRVDTGELFF
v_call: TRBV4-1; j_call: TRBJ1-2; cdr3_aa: CASRGGPWYTF
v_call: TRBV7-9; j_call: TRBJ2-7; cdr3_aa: CASSLVSYEQYF
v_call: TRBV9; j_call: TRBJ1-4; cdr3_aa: CASSVGGANEKLFF
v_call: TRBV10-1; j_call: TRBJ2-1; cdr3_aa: CASSVFPGNEQFF
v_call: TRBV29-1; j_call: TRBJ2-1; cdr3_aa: CSVPLGSYNEQFF
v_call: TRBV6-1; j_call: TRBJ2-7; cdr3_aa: CASSARGRGSYEQYF
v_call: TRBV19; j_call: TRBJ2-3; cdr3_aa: CASSIVAGDTQYF
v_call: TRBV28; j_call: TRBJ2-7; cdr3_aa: CASSTGGDEYF
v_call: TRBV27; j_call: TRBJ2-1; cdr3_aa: CASSLELAGGLDEQFF
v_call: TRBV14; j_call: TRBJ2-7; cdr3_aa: CASSPVRAGSEQYF
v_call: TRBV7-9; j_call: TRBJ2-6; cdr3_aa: CASSSSGNGGANVLTF
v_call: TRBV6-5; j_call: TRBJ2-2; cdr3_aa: CASSTGVTVTGELFF
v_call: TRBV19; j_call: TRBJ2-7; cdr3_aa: CASSMDSGSRYEQYF
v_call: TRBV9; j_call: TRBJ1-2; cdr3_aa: CASSVGGGWSYGYTF
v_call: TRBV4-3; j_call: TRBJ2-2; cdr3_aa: CASSQGGHTGELFF
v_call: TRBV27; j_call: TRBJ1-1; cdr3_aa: CASSFTGDNTEAFF
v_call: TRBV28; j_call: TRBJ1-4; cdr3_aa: CASSRGDATNEKLFF
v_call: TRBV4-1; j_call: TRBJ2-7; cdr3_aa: CASSQSLSGSSYEQYF
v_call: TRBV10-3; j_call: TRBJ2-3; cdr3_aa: CAISEDITAKISTDTQYF
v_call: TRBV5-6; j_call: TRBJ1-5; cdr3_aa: CASSLKHLNQPQHF
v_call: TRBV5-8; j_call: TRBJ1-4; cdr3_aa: CASSLPARRGDEKLFF
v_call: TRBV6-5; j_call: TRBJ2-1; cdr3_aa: CASSFRESSYNEQFF
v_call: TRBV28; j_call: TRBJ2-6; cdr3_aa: CASSRQGAEISGANVLTF
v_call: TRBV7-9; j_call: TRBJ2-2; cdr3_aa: CASPKGVTGELFF